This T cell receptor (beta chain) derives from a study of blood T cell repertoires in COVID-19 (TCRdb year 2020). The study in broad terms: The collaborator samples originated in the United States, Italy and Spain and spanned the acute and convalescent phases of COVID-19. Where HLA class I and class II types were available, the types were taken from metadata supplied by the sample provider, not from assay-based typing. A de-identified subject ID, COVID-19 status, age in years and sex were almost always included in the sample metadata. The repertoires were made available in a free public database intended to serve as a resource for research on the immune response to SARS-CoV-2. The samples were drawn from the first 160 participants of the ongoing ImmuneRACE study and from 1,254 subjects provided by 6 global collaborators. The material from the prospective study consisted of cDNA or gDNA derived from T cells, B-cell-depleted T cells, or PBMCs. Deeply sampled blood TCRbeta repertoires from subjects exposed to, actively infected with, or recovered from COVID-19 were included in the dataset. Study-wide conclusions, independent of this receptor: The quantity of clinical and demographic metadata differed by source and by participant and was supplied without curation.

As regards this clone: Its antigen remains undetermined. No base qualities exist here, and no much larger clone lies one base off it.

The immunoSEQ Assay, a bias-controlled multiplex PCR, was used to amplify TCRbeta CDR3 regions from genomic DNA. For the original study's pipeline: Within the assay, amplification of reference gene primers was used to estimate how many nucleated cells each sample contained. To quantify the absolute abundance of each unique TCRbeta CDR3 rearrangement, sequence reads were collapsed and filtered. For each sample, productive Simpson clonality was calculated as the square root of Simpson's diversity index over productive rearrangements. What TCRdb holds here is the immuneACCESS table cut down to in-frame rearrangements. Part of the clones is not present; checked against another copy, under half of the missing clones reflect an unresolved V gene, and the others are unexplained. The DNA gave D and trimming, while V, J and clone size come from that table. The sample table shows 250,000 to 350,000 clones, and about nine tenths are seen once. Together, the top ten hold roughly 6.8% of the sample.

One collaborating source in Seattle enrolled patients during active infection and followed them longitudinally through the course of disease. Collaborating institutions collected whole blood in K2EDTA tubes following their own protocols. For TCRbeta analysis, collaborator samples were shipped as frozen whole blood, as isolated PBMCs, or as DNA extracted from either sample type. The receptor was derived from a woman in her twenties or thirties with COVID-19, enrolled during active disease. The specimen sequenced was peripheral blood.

The CDR3 amino acid sequence is: CASSPRTGAINEKLFF. The bases are TGTGCCAGCAGCCCAAGGACAGGGGCCATTAATGAAAAACTGTTTTTT. The chain employs TRBV7-9 and TRBJ1-4, with 9 junctional bases fitting TRBD1. The CDR3 goes from the cysteine to the phenylalanine over 16 residues. The DNA shown is the 48-base CDR3, in frame from base 1. Trimming accounts for 5 bases at V and 4 bases at J, while the number of junction bases matched to no gene is 8. From a lookup of the germline V gene (reference sequence), CDR1 and CDR2 are SEHNR and FQNEAQ. With the rest looked up from the reference TRBV7-9 and TRBJ1-4 genes rather than sequenced, the full variable domain is DTGVSQNPRHKITKRGQNVTFRCDPISEHNRLYWYRQTLGQGPEFLTYFQNEAQLEKSRLLSDRFSAERPKGSFSTLEIQRTEQGDSAMYLCASSPRTGAINEKLFFGSGTQLSVL.